Listed here are 3 T cell receptor beta chains from one sample, sequenced in a study of beta chain features in type 1 diabetes. General study points: Type 1 diabetes patients had TCRB CDR3s that were shorter (moderately but significantly so) in all four CD4+ subsets.

No cognate antigen is known for these TCRs. Sequenced material consisted of expressed TCRB transcripts (all of the isolated RNA was reverse transcribed). The protocol was immunoSEQ multiplex PCR, while the TCRdb copy is restricted to in-frame clones and leaves out a portion. The sample lists 300,000 to 450,000 clones; about 10% were seen once. What was sequenced was central memory CD4+ T cells from blood. Receptors originate from a young man with type 1 diabetes.

The rearrangement joins TRBV5-4 to TRBJ1-4; the D gene is possibly TRBD1 (6 bases). The germline CDR1 and CDR2 sequences are SGHNT and YYREEE (reference sequence). The CDR3 has 14 amino acids. Trimming pared 1 base from V and 7 bases from J, leaving 11 bases between. CDR3 nucleotides: TGTGCCAGCAGCTTGCGGGGGGCGGGTGAAAAACTGTTTTTT. Protein sequence: CASSLRGAGEKLFF. Filled out from reference TRBV5-4 and TRBJ1-4, the complete variable domain reads ETGVTQSPTHLIKTRGQQVTLRCSSQSGHNTVSWYQQALGQGPQFIFQYYREEENGRGNFPPRFSGLQFPNYSSELNVNALELDDSALYLCASSLRGAGEKLFFGSGTQLSVL.

The chain employs TRBV27 and TRBJ2-1; no clear D. This CDR3 has 15 amino acids. Germline V lookup: CDR1 MNHEY, CDR2 SMNVEV (reference sequence). Trimming pared 4 bases from V and 4 bases from J, leaving 14 bases between. CDR3 loop: CASSSLMSQYNEQFF. The CDR3 nucleotides read TGTGCCAGCAGTTCCTTAATGAGTCAGTACAATGAGCAGTTCTTC.

The chain carries TRBV30 and TRBJ1-3; 7 bases are shared with TRBD1. The J segment lost 0 bases and the V segment lost 8 bases, leaving 4 bases of the junction unmatched. The CDR3 extends over 13 amino acids. Germline V CDR1 and CDR2: GTSNPN, SVGIG (reference sequence). In nucleotides, the CDR3 is TGTGCCGGAGACAGGGTCTCTGGAAACACCATATATTTT. This translates into CAGDRVSGNTIYF. The whole variable domain, remainder taken from reference TRBV30 and TRBJ1-3, is SQTIHQWPATLVQPVGSPLSLECTVEGTSNPNLYWYRQAAGRGLQLLFYSVGIGQISSEVPQNLSASRPQDRQFILSSKKLLLSDSGFYLCAGDRVSGNTIYFGEGSWLTVV.